Shown below are 5 T cell receptor beta chains from a single sample sequenced in a study of identical twins (dated by TCRdb to the mid-2010s). Library preparation was by 5' RACE. The instrument was an Illumina HiSeq 2000. TCRdb reprocessed the public reads (quality trimming at Q25 with fastp, clone calling with MiXCR) and kept in-frame beta chains. Each entry merges the rows of one CDR3 protein and shows their most common DNA and genes. This sample lists about 530,000 distinct CDR3 sequences; 20% to 25% were detected once. The ten largest clonotypes hold more than 0.4% of the sample. In addition, the sample was reused for a study of yellow fever vaccine responses in identical twins.

The sample was CD4+ T cells sorted from blood. The receptors here all came from a woman younger than 35 in good health.

This clonotype was observed a handful of times. The J gene is TRBJ2-4, the V gene TRBV3-1; perhaps TRBD1 as D (5 bases). CDR1 LGHDT and CDR2 YNNKEL come from the germline V gene (reference sequence). V lost 4 bases and J lost 4, with 11 bases in between. The CDR3 has 14 amino acids. Written as DNA, the CDR3 is TGTGCCAGCAGCCTCGGACACGCGAAAAACATTCAGTACTTC. Its translation: CASSLGHAKNIQYF.

This clonotype was picked up a small number of times. The chain recombines TRBV28 with TRBJ2-7; D might be TRBD1 or TRBD2, each matching 5 bases. CDR1 and CDR2 (germline): MDHEN, SYDVKM. V was pared by 6 bases and J by 4 bases, with 19 bases between. The CDR3 loop spans 15 amino acids. CDR3 bases: TGTGCCAGCAGGGTCGACTACCCGGGACGGTACGAGCAGTACTTC. Amino acid sequence: CASRVDYPGRYEQYF.

This clonotype was seen only a few times. This chain links TRBV14 with TRBJ2-1, with 9 positions matching TRBD2. The CDR3 length is 17 residues. Germline values: CDR1 SGHDN, CDR2 FVKESK. Trimming removed 1 base from V and 1 base from J; junction bases left unmatched: 5. The CDR3 sequence is CASSQVASGKSYNEQFF. CDR3 nucleotides: TGTGCCAGCAGCCAAGTGGCTAGCGGGAAGTCCTACAATGAGCAGTTCTTC. The full variable domain, with the rest looked up from reference TRBV14 and TRBJ2-1, is EAGVTQFPSHSVIEKGQTVTLRCDPISGHDNLYWYRRVMGKEIKFLLHFVKESKQDESGMPNNRFLAERTGGTYSTLKVQPAELEDSGVYFCASSQVASGKSYNEQFFGPGTRLTVL.

The V call is TRBV5-1, the J call TRBJ2-3; the D gene is possibly TRBD1 (6 bases). The CDR3 has 15 amino acids. Germline CDR1 and CDR2: SGHRS and YFSETQ. V was cut by 4 bases and J by 2 bases, with 14 bases left in between. CDR3 in amino acids: CASSRLGATTDTQYF. In DNA form, the CDR3 reads TGCGCCAGCAGCCGTTTGGGGGCCACCACAGATACGCAGTATTTT. Complete variable domain (other parts from reference TRBV5-1 and TRBJ2-3): KAGVTQTPRYLIKTRGQQVTLSCSPISGHRSVSWYQQTPGQGLQFLFEYFSETQRNKGNFPGRFSGRQFSNSRSEMNVSTLELGDSALYLCASSRLGATTDTQYFGPGTRLTVL.

The V call is TRBV24-1, the J call TRBJ2-7, with a possible D match to TRBD2 (5 bases). Between the trimmed V and J ends, which lost 5 bases and 2 bases, there was a span of 27 bases. This CDR3 has 19 residues. Germline V gives CDR1 KGHDR, CDR2 SFDVKD. The DNA of the CDR3 is TGTGCCACCAGTGTTAACCCGGTTTACAAAGGGAGCAACCCCTACGAGCAGTACTTC. Translated, it gives CATSVNPVYKGSNPYEQYF.